The following is a TCR beta chain sequence with its context. Its antigen is unknown. CDR3 length: 16 amino acids. V shed 4 bases, J shed 3 bases, and the junction held 7 bases outside the gene matches. The germline V gene has CDR1 SGHKS and CDR2 YYEKEE (reference sequence). Using its own MiXCR run on the reads, TCRdb lists one record per CDR3 protein. Seen here are roughly 250,000 distinct CDR3 sequences, approximately 22% observed once, and the top ten hold about 20%. These data belong to a study of T cell repertoires in cytomegalovirus infection. Across the study: An indication of both CMV infection and matching HLA type came from public TCR beta signatures.

Findings of the study overall: Identification of carriers of CMV plus the relevant HLA was achieved through cumulative public TCR beta family frequency. In two of eight donors, the top clonotype was HLA-C-restricted CMV-specific.

This chain uses TRBV5-5 with TRBJ2-5; 12 bases are shared with TRBD1. The receptor was derived from a human donor in good health (CMV status not recorded). Some clones in this sample may be carry-over from other donors' samples. The specimen sequenced was CD8+ T cells from PBMCs. The CDR3 sequence: CASSIRDRGPEETQYF. Written as DNA, the CDR3 is TGTGCCAGCAGCATTCGGGACAGGGGGCCTGAAGAGACCCAGTACTTC. The full variable domain, rest sourced from reference TRBV5-5 and TRBJ2-5, is DAGVTQSPTHLIKTRGQQVTLRCSPISGHKSVSWYQQVLGQGPQFIFQYYEKEERGRGNFPDRFSARQFPNYSSELNVNALLLGDSALYLCASSIRDRGPEETQYFGPGTRLLVL.